What follows is one TCR beta chain and its context. Only in-frame clones appear in the TCRdb table, and some are missing; sequencing was by immunoSEQ multiplex PCR. The sample comprises about 140,000 clones, 85% to 95% of which are singletons, and about an eighth rests with the top ten. The data belong to a study of control samples from healthy donors and cancer patients. V trimming: 6 bases; J trimming: 7 bases; junction bases outside the gene matches: 8. Germline CDR1 reads MDHEN; CDR2 reads SYDVKM. The CDR3 contains 15 residues. The genes are TRBV28 and TRBJ1-5; 11 positions agree with TRBD1. Input material: blood. The clonotype comes from a man aged 40-49 years in good health. The CDR3 region has the DNA TGTGCCAGCAGGGGGGACAGGGGGAAGATCCAGCCCCAGCATTTT. Its protein product is CASRGDRGKIQPQHF. Complete variable domain (other parts from reference TRBV28 and TRBJ1-5): DVKVTQSSRYLVKRTGEKVFLECVQDMDHENMFWYRQDPGLGLRLIYFSYDVKMKEKGDIPEGYSVSREKKERFSLILESASTNQTSMYLCASRGDRGKIQPQHFGDGTRLSIL.